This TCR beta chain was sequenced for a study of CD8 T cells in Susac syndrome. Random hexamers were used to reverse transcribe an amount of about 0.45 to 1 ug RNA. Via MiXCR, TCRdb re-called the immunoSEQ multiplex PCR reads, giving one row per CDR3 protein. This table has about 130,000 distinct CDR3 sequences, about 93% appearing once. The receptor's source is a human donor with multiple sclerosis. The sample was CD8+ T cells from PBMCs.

CDR3 protein: CASTWGGGELFF. The CDR3 bases are TGTGCCAGCACCTGGGGGGGAGGGGAGCTGTTTTTT. The chain couples TRBV12-3 or TRBV12-4 to TRBJ2-2, with 7 bases matching TRBD2. The CDR3 is 12 amino acids. J lost 8 bases, V lost 7 bases, and 4 bases had no gene match.